These 7 T cell receptor beta chains were sequenced from one sample in a study of T cell responses to AZD1222 COVID-19 vaccine. Sequenced by immunoSEQ multiplex PCR; TCRdb stores in-frame clones only, minus some. This repertoire shows 97,000 or so clones, approximately 86% found once; its top ten account for approximately 5%. Here the sequenced sample was peripheral blood, taken on day 0 of AZD1222 vaccination. These receptors all come from an adult in good health.

The rearrangement links TRBV5-4 to TRBJ1-1; D remains unclear. This CDR3 is built from 14 residues. Trimming took 5 bases from V and 1 from J, leaving 12 bases between them. From germline, CDR1 is SGHNT and CDR2 YYREEE (reference sequence). The CDR3, as DNA: TGTGCCAGCAGGCCCCAACAGACGAACACTGAAGCTTTCTTT. Amino acid sequence: CASRPQQTNTEAFF.

This clone was seen a single time. The chain joins TRBV7-8 to TRBJ1-3, with TRBD1 matching 8 bases. This CDR3 spans 14 amino acids. Germline V lookup: CDR1 SGHVS, CDR2 FQNEAQ. Trimming at V came to 1 base and at J to 9 bases, leaving 5 bases not matched to a gene. The CDR3 DNA is TGTGCCAGCAGCTTAGGGACAGGGCTCGGCACCATATATTTT. This gives the protein CASSLGTGLGTIYF. Filled out from reference TRBV7-8 and TRBJ1-3, the complete variable domain reads GAGVSQSPRYKVAKRGQDVALRCDPISGHVSLFWYQQALGQGPEFLTYFQNEAQLDKSGLPSDRFFAERPEGSVSTLKIQRTQQEDSAVYLCASSLGTGLGTIYFGEGSWLTVV.

This chain connects TRBV11-2 to TRBJ2-1; no firm D call. The CDR3 totals 13 residues. Germline V CDR1 and CDR2: SGHAT, FQNNGV. Trimming stripped 4 bases from V and 12 bases from J, with 16 bases between. The CDR3 sequence is CASSSRNPVGQFF. DNA for the CDR3: TGTGCCAGCAGCTCCAGGAATCCTGTTGGGCAGTTCTTC.

This sequence joins TRBV7-2 and TRBJ2-3, with D perhaps TRBD2 (6 bases). V was clipped by 3 bases and J by 4 bases, with 14 bases between them. CDR3 length: 15 residues. From germline, CDR1 is SGHTA and CDR2 FQGNSA. Here the CDR3 reads CASSFPSGVADTQYF. CDR3 nucleotides: TGTGCCAGCAGCTTCCCCTCGGGGGTGGCAGATACGCAGTATTTT.

The chain uses TRBV21-1 and TRBJ1-6; the DNA was not compared with TRBD1, the D call given in the table. TRBV21-1 is designated a pseudogene. CDR3 size: 18 residues. The CDR3 region has the DNA TGTGCCAGCAGCAATCCCCGGGACAGTCATGGATCTAATTCACCCCTCCACTTT. This codes for CASSNPRDSHGSNSPLHF.

This sequence joins TRBV7-2 and TRBJ2-1, with TRBD2 matching 10 bases. Germline assignment: CDR1 SGHTA and CDR2 FQGNSA. V was clipped by 7 bases and J by 3 bases; unmatched bases: 18. This CDR3 is built from 19 residues. Here the CDR3 DNA reads TGTGCCAGCAACTACGACGGGGCTAGCGGGAGAAGTCTCTACAATGAGCAGTTCTTC. Protein product: CASNYDGASGRSLYNEQFF. Full variable domain (rest looked up from reference TRBV7-2 and TRBJ2-1): GAGVSQSPSNKVTEKGKDVELRCDPISGHTALYWYRQSLGQGLEFLIYFQGNSAPDKSGLPSDRFSAERTGGSVSTLTIQRTQQEDSAVYLCASNYDGASGRSLYNEQFFGPGTRLTVL.

This clone has only one observation. The chain uses TRBV5-5 and TRBJ2-1; D is ambiguous. Germline assignment: CDR1 SGHKS and CDR2 YYEKEE (reference sequence). The ends were cut back, 1 base at V and 10 bases at J, with 6 bases in the middle. The CDR3 runs to 11 residues. In DNA form, the CDR3 reads TGTGCCAGCAGCTTGATGACAGAGCAGTTCTTC. Amino acid sequence: CASSLMTEQFF.